These 8 T cell receptor beta chains were all obtained from the same sample, sequenced in a study of PD-L1 blockade in urothelial cancer. The table came from immunoSEQ multiplex PCR; TCRdb's copy has only in-frame clones and leaves some out. Among fewer than 90,000 clones, approximately 90% were seen once, and the ten largest hold around 0.94%. Stated time point: peripheral blood 6 weeks after treatment start. Source: PBMCs, taken around atezolizumab (anti-PD-L1) treatment. All receptors come from a woman aged 80 or over with urothelial cancer.

The V gene is TRBV11-2, the J gene TRBJ2-7; D uncertain. CDR3 length: 13 residues. The V gene lost 1 base and the J gene lost 7 bases, with 11 bases spanning the gap. CDR1 is SGHAT and CDR2 is FQNNGV in the germline V gene. In DNA, the CDR3 is TGTGCCAGCAGCTTAGTCCGGGTTGGAGAGCAGTACTTC. It specifies CASSLVRVGEQYF.

This clone was seen just once. The chain is built from TRBV25-1 and TRBJ2-1; D ambiguous. From germline, CDR1 is MGHDK and CDR2 SYGVNS. Between the trimmed V and J ends, which lost 7 bases and 4 bases, there was a span of 11 bases. The CDR3 contains 13 residues. The DNA of the CDR3 is TGTGCCAGCACCGGAACCGGGTACAATGAGCAGTTCTTC. This gives the protein CASTGTGYNEQFF.

This chain joins TRBV28 and TRBJ1-1, with D possibly matching TRBD1 (5 bases). V was cut by 2 bases and J by 1 base, with 11 bases left in between. Germline values: CDR1 MDHEN, CDR2 SYDVKM. CDR3 length: 15 residues. CDR3 residues: CASSLIGRANTEAFF. CDR3 DNA: TGTGCCAGCAGTTTAATCGGCAGGGCGAACACTGAAGCTTTCTTT.

The chain is built from TRBV7-9 and TRBJ1-2, with D possibly matching TRBD1 (6 bases). V was trimmed by 5 bases and J by 5 bases, leaving 18 bases between them. Per the germline V gene, CDR1 is SEHNR and CDR2 is FQNEAQ (reference sequence). The CDR3 sequence is 15 residues long. The CDR3 DNA follows: TGTGCCAGCAGCCTATCCTTGGGGACAATTTATGGCTACACCTTC. Protein sequence: CASSLSLGTIYGYTF.

This clone was seen once. The chain links TRBV4-1 to TRBJ2-1; 9 positions match TRBD2. CDR1 MGHRA and CDR2 YSYEKL come from the germline V gene. V lost 0 bases, J lost 10 bases, and 10 bases stayed unmatched. The CDR3 is 16 residues long. The CDR3 region is CASSQDHRLADREQFF. The CDR3, as DNA: TGCGCCAGCAGCCAAGATCACCGACTAGCGGATAGAGAGCAGTTCTTC.

The chain is built from TRBV2 and TRBJ2-2, with 13 positions matching TRBD2. CDR1 and CDR2 (germline): SNHLY, FYNNEI. With V trimmed by 4 bases and J by 4 bases, 15 bases remained unmatched. The CDR3 is 20 amino acids. CDR3 nucleotides: TGTGCCAGCAGTGGACCCCCTAGGACTAGCGGGAGTTCGGGCACCGGGGAGCTGTTTTTT. Translated, it gives CASSGPPRTSGSSGTGELFF.

The chain carries TRBV2 and TRBJ1-1; the match to TRBD1 covers 7 bases. The CDR3 contains 13 residues. Losses at the gene ends were 4 bases for V and 4 bases for J; bases not matched to a gene: 3. Looked up from germline, CDR1 is SNHLY and CDR2 is FYNNEI. CDR3 sequence reads: CASSAGTVTEAFF. CDR3 sequence (DNA): TGTGCCAGCAGTGCCGGGACAGTCACTGAAGCTTTCTTT.

This clone was seen a few times. The rearrangement joins TRBV5-1 to TRBJ1-1; possible D gene TRBD1, 5 bases. CDR3 length equals 15 residues. Germline values: CDR1 SGHRS, CDR2 YFSETQ. V lost 3 bases and J 1 base, leaving 13 bases between the germline ends. The CDR3, as DNA: TGCGCCAGCAGCTCCCAAGGACACCCGAACACTGAAGCTTTCTTT. The encoded protein is CASSSQGHPNTEAFF.